These T cell receptor beta chains were read from a single sample in a study of cytomegalovirus exposure and HLA in healthy donors. Generated by immunoSEQ multiplex PCR, the TCRdb table keeps only in-frame clones and is missing some. The sample lists 130,000 to 150,000 clones; about 86% were seen once. Sequences were obtained from PBMCs. These receptor sequences come from a man aged 18 to 30 in good health and CMV-seronegative. CDR3s include the opening cysteine and the closing phenylalanine or tryptophan. Clone size is given for some rows only: seen once, a few or many times, or a class if the clone is expanded.

abundance: once; v_gene: TRBV7-6; CDR3aa: CASSLQPGEGPYEQYF
abundance: -; v_gene: TRBV2; CDR3aa: CASTPSPRGQPQHF
abundance: few; v_gene: TRBV5-6; CDR3aa: CASRIGERGYGYTF
abundance: -; v_gene: TRBV5-1; CDR3aa: CASSLGSTGELFF
abundance: -; v_gene: TRBV6-6; CDR3aa: CASSLLAGESYEQYF
abundance: -; v_gene: TRBV19; CDR3aa: CASSIGGAPGANVLTF
abundance: few; v_gene: TRBV13; CDR3aa: CASSLGRGGAYEQYF
abundance: -; v_gene: TRBV28; CDR3aa: CASTRGQGSQPQHF
abundance: -; v_gene: TRBV19; CDR3aa: CASSIDREGNQPQHF
abundance: -; v_gene: TRBV5-4; CDR3aa: CASRFFTGMAQYF
abundance: -; v_gene: TRBV11-2; CDR3aa: CASSASASSSYEQYF
abundance: -; v_gene: TRBV6-1; CDR3aa: CASRVLGQKLEQYF
abundance: -; v_gene: TRBV5-6; CDR3aa: CASSLSFFAGGQEQYF
abundance: -; v_gene: TRBV6-5; CDR3aa: CASYPPSQETQYF
abundance: -; v_gene: TRBV6-1; CDR3aa: CASSGHFRGYTF
abundance: -; v_gene: TRBV11-2; CDR3aa: CASSLGQNYGYTF
abundance: -; v_gene: TRBV5-1; CDR3aa: CASSSDRGDTDTQYF
abundance: once; v_gene: TRBV6-5; CDR3aa: CASSYASGVYEQYF
abundance: few; v_gene: TRBV6-6; CDR3aa: CASTGDSPYGYTF
abundance: -; v_gene: TRBV5-1; CDR3aa: CASSLSSGSGAYEQYF
abundance: -; v_gene: TRBV9; CDR3aa: CASSVGADSLYEQYF
abundance: -; v_gene: TRBV13; CDR3aa: CASSFPGVGGPPRGDTQYF
abundance: -; v_gene: TRBV6-1; CDR3aa: CASSSNLGGAEKLFF
abundance: -; v_gene: TRBV13; CDR3aa: CASRVGGTMGEQYF
abundance: -; v_gene: TRBV19; CDR3aa: CASSAYRDRNSPLHF
abundance: -; v_gene: TRBV19; CDR3aa: CASSPPPGYYGYTF
abundance: -; v_gene: TRBV6-4; CDR3aa: CASSEEGADTQYF
abundance: -; v_gene: TRBV5-1; CDR3aa: CASSRDRGTGANVLTF